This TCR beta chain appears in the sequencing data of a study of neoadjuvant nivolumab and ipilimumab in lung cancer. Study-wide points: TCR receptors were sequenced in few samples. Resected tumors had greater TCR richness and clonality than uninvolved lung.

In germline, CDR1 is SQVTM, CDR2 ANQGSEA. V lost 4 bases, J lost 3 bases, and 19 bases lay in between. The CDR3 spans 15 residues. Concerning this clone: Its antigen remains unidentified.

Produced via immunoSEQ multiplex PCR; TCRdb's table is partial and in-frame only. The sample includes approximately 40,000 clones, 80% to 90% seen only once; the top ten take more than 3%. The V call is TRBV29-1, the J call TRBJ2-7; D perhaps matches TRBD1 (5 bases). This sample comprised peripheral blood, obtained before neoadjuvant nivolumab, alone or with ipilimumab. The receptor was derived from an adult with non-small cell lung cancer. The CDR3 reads CSVATQVGRDYEQYF. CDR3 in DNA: TGCAGCGTTGCTACGCAAGTAGGCAGGGACTACGAGCAGTACTTC.